These 28 T cell receptor beta chains were all obtained from the same sample, sequenced in a study of blood T cell repertoires in COVID-19. Assay used: immunoSEQ multiplex PCR; TCRdb lists only in-frame clones, some missing. The sample yields over 350,000 clones, about 87% seen once. Sequenced: PBMCs or T cells enriched from blood (not recorded which). Source of these receptors: a woman in her fifties or sixties who had recovered from COVID-19.

The CDR3 coding sequence is TGTGCCAGCAGCTCTTACATAAGCAATCAGCCCCAGCATTTT. This encodes CASSSYISNQPQHF. This chain connects TRBV5-6 to TRBJ1-5, with unresolved D. Trimming stripped 3 bases from V and 1 base from J, with 8 bases between. CDR1 SGHDT and CDR2 YYEEEE come from the germline V gene. This CDR3 contains 14 residues.

This chain joins TRBV2 and TRBJ1-6; weak D call: TRBD1 (5 bases). Germline CDR1 reads SNHLY; CDR2 reads FYNNEI. Trimming took 7 bases from V and 10 from J, leaving 17 bases between them. The CDR3 length is 14 residues. The CDR3 spells CASTSSGLGSPLHF. CDR3 nucleotide sequence: TGTGCCAGCACCTCTTCAGGGCTCGGGTCACCCCTCCACTTT.

The genes are TRBV3-1 (or the pseudogene TRBV3-2) and TRBJ1-5, with unresolved D. Trimming removed 4 bases at V and 3 bases at J, with 10 bases between. The germline CDR1 and CDR2 sequences are LGHDT and YNNKEL (reference sequence). The CDR3 contains 14 residues. The CDR3 sequence: CASSLNTLNQPQHF. The CDR3 coding sequence is TGTGCCAGCAGCCTAAACACCCTCAATCAGCCCCAGCATTTT.

The chain uses TRBV6-6 and TRBJ2-7, with a possible D match to TRBD2 (5 bases). CDR1 MNHNY and CDR2 SVGAGI come from the germline V gene (reference sequence). Deletions cut 3 bases from V and 3 bases from J, with 12 bases between. The CDR3 consists of 14 residues. CDR3 in DNA: TGTGCCAGCAGTTATATCGACGGAGGCTACGAGCAGTACTTC. It specifies CASSYIDGGYEQYF.

CDR3 sequence: CAIERDTNGYTF. The CDR3 DNA reads as TGTGCCATCGAGCGGGACACAAATGGCTACACCTTC. This sequence joins TRBV10-3 and TRBJ1-2, with a tentative D call TRBD1 (6 bases). Germline values: CDR1 ENHRY, CDR2 SYGVKD. Trimming stripped 8 bases from V and 6 bases from J, with 13 bases between. This CDR3 is built from 12 residues.

V gene TRBV4-2 combines with J gene TRBJ1-1; a possible D gene is TRBD1 (6 bases). The CDR3 is 16 residues long. With 3 bases removed from V and 5 bases from J, the gap between germline ends came to 19 bases. CDR1 is LGHNA, CDR2 YNFKEQ, per germline. This CDR3 reads CASSHYSIGGATEAFF. The CDR3 DNA sequence: TGTGCCAGCAGCCATTATTCGATCGGGGGGGCAACTGAAGCTTTCTTT.

V is TRBV5-1 and J is TRBJ1-1, with 7 bases aligning to TRBD1. Trimming took 4 bases from V and 0 from J; bases not matched to a gene: 6. This CDR3 comprises 15 residues. Germline CDR1 SGHRS, CDR2 YFSETQ. The CDR3 nucleotides are TGCGCCAGCAGCAATCGGACAGGCTTGAACACTGAAGCTTTCTTT. Residues: CASSNRTGLNTEAFF.

This chain links TRBV11-2 with TRBJ2-7; 10 nucleotides line up with TRBD1. The junction had 5 bases not matched to a gene; V was cut back by 4 bases and J by 2 bases. The V gene's germline CDR1 is SGHAT and CDR2 FQNNGV. This CDR3 region has 15 residues. In DNA, the CDR3 is TGTGCCAGCAGCTGGGACAGGGGAAGGACCTACGAGCAGTACTTC. Its protein is CASSWDRGRTYEQYF.

This clone appeared a few times. J is TRBJ1-3 and V is TRBV2, with D tentatively TRBD1 (6 bases). This CDR3 spans 13 amino acids. Trimming took 1 base from V and 10 from J, leaving 11 bases between them. Germline CDR1 reads SNHLY; CDR2 reads FYNNEI. The CDR3 protein is CASSEGTVRTIYF. CDR3 nucleotide sequence: TGTGCCAGCAGTGAAGGGACAGTTAGGACCATATATTTT.

This clone appeared a few times. The chain carries TRBV5-4 and TRBJ2-2, with a weak D call TRBD2 (7 bases). Trimming stripped 0 bases from V and 4 bases from J, with 13 bases between. Per the germline V gene, CDR1 is SGHNT and CDR2 is YYREEE (reference sequence). The CDR3 contains 16 residues. CDR3 sequence: CASSLDPGGRTGELFF. In DNA, the CDR3 is TGTGCCAGCAGCTTGGATCCCGGGGGGCGCACCGGGGAGCTGTTTTTT.

The rearrangement uses TRBV2 and TRBJ2-5; TRBD2 agrees at 12 bases. V was pared by 4 bases and J by 5 bases, with 11 bases of the junction left unmatched. The CDR3 is made up of 17 amino acids. Germline-derived CDR1 and CDR2 are SNHLY and FYNNEI. The CDR3 sequence is CASSVGTSGGQGETQYF. The CDR3 DNA reads as TGTGCCAGCAGTGTAGGAACTAGCGGGGGGCAGGGGGAGACCCAGTACTTC.

This clone was seen a few times. The CDR3 sequence: CASSLGQGASYTF. CDR3 in DNA: TGTGCCAGCAGTTTGGGACAGGGGGCGAGCTACACCTTC. This rearrangement joins TRBV12-3 or TRBV12-4 to TRBJ1-2, with 12 bases lining up with TRBD1. The CDR3 has 13 amino acids. V shed 3 bases and J 9 bases; nucleotides not matched to a gene: 2.

This clone has a single count. V is TRBV7-2 and J is TRBJ1-1; TRBD1 aligns across 10 bases. With 5 bases clipped from V and 4 bases from J, the junction kept 10 bases outside the gene matches. The CDR3 loop spans 16 amino acids. Germline lookup yields CDR1 SGHTA and CDR2 FQGNSA. The CDR3 DNA reads TGTGCCAGCAGCCTAAGACAGGGGGCCTTAAGCACTGAAGCTTTCTTT. Translation gives CASSLRQGALSTEAFF.

The rearrangement joins TRBV30 to TRBJ1-2; maybe TRBD1 (6 bases). The germline V gene has CDR1 GTSNPN and CDR2 SVGIG (reference sequence). V was shortened by 2 bases and J by 4 bases, with 17 bases between the two germline ends. This CDR3 spans 15 amino acids. CDR3 residues: CAWSTPGGLLYGYTF. The CDR3 nucleotides read TGTGCCTGGAGTACCCCGGGGGGCCTCCTCTATGGCTACACCTTC.

J is TRBJ1-2 and V is TRBV6-5, with D tentatively TRBD1 (5 bases). The CDR3 sequence is 15 residues long. Germline V CDR1 and CDR2: MNHEY, SVGAGI. V was clipped by 3 bases and J by 4 bases, with 15 bases between them. The CDR3 DNA sequence: TGTGCCAGCAGTTATCGACCTGGGGGGGGCTATGGCTACACCTTC. Encoded protein: CASSYRPGGGYGYTF.

The rearrangement joins TRBV7-2 to TRBJ2-3; 7 nucleotides line up with TRBD2. This CDR3 region has 14 residues. Germline V gives CDR1 SGHTA, CDR2 FQGNSA. The V gene end was trimmed by 5 bases and the J gene end by 0 bases; junction bases not matched to a gene: 2. This CDR3 reads CASSTGGSTDTQYF. CDR3 DNA sequence: TGTGCCAGCAGCACCGGGGGGAGCACAGATACGCAGTATTTT.

The rearrangement uses TRBV7-8 and TRBJ1-3, with a weak D call TRBD1 (6 bases). This CDR3 is built from 14 residues. Trimming removed 6 bases from V and 2 bases from J, with 11 bases in between. Germline-derived CDR1 and CDR2 are SGHVS and FQNEAQ. CDR3 nucleotide sequence: TGTGCCAGCAGACCGACAGGAACTGGAAACACCATATATTTT. It yields the protein CASRPTGTGNTIYF.

This clone was seen just once. The CDR3 loop reads CASSQDIIVTGISYEQYF. DNA for the CDR3: TGTGCCAGCAGCCAAGATATCATAGTGACAGGTATATCCTACGAGCAGTACTTC. The chain combines TRBV14 with TRBJ2-7; a possible D gene is TRBD1 (6 bases). Trimming shortened V by 0 bases and J by 1 base, and 19 bases separated the two germline ends. Germline CDR1 reads SGHDN; CDR2 reads FVKESK. The CDR3 covers 18 residues.

The chain combines TRBV6-4 with TRBJ2-3, with D uncertain. CDR3 size: 15 residues. CDR1 is MRHNA and CDR2 is SNTAGT in the germline V gene. Trimming stripped 5 bases from V and 6 bases from J, with 18 bases between. The CDR3 sequence is CASSPEAQTGDTQYF. The CDR3 DNA is TGTGCCAGCAGTCCCGAGGCCCAAACTGGCGATACGCAGTATTTT.

The chain has TRBV4-1 and TRBJ2-7; TRBD1 is a possible D gene (6 bases). Trimming cost V 0 bases and J 0 bases, with 12 bases left between them. Germline lookup yields CDR1 MGHRA and CDR2 YSYEKL. The CDR3 runs to 16 residues. The CDR3 nucleotides are TGCGCCAGCAGCCAAGAGGGTCTACAGGGCTCCTACGAGCAGTACTTC. It translates to CASSQEGLQGSYEQYF.

The chain combines TRBV7-8 with TRBJ2-1; TRBD1 matches at 7 bases. Unmatched junction bases numbered 3, after V lost 5 bases and J lost 8 bases. CDR3 size: 12 residues. Germline loops: CDR1 SGHVS, CDR2 FQNEAQ. The CDR3 loop is CASSITGDEQFF. The CDR3 DNA reads TGTGCCAGCAGCATAACAGGGGATGAGCAGTTCTTC.

V gene TRBV5-1 combines with J gene TRBJ2-3, with TRBD2 identical over 7 bases. Germline-derived CDR1 and CDR2 are SGHRS and YFSETQ. CDR3 length equals 14 residues. V shed 5 bases and J 2 bases; nucleotides not matched to a gene: 5. The CDR3 bases are TGCGCCAGCAGTCCGGGGGGTGCCACAGATACGCAGTATTTT. The encoded protein is CASSPGGATDTQYF. The whole variable domain, filled in from reference TRBV5-1 and TRBJ2-3, reads KAGVTQTPRYLIKTRGQQVTLSCSPISGHRSVSWYQQTPGQGLQFLFEYFSETQRNKGNFPGRFSGRQFSNSRSEMNVSTLELGDSALYLCASSPGGATDTQYFGPGTRLTVL.

This clone has only a few counts. The chain is built from TRBV29-1 and TRBJ1-2; D perhaps matches TRBD1 (6 bases). V was clipped by 7 bases and J by 3 bases, with 18 bases between them. Germline V CDR1 and CDR2: SQVTM, ANQGSEA. The CDR3 spans 14 residues. The chain's CDR3 is CSAATQGTDYGYTF. Here the CDR3 DNA reads TGCAGCGCTGCCACACAGGGAACCGACTATGGCTACACCTTC.

The chain joins TRBV30 to TRBJ1-1; the match to TRBD1 covers 7 bases. J was trimmed by 1 base and V by 4 bases; bases with no gene match: 9. This CDR3 spans 15 amino acids. Looked up from germline, CDR1 is GTSNPN and CDR2 is SVGIG (reference sequence). This chain's CDR3 is CAWNVVGQPNTEAFF. DNA for the CDR3: TGTGCCTGGAACGTTGTGGGACAGCCGAACACTGAAGCTTTCTTT.

The chain joins TRBV6-5 to TRBJ2-7; TRBD1 agrees at 9 bases. The CDR3 sequence is 15 residues long. The ends lost 5 bases at V and 0 bases at J; junction bases unmatched: 5. CDR1 MNHEY and CDR2 SVGAGI come from the germline V gene. CDR3 amino acids: CASSRDREPSYEQYF. In DNA form, the CDR3 reads TGTGCCAGCAGTCGGGACAGGGAACCCTCCTACGAGCAGTACTTC.

The chain combines TRBV3-1 (or the pseudogene TRBV3-2) with TRBJ2-5, with 10 bases aligning to TRBD2. Trimming cost V 4 bases and J 0 bases; bases outside gene matches: 8. Germline values: CDR1 LGHDT, CDR2 YNNKEL (reference sequence). This CDR3 contains 17 residues. This CDR3 is CASSRWKSGGDQETQYF. As DNA, the CDR3 is TGTGCCAGCAGCCGGTGGAAGAGCGGGGGGGACCAAGAGACCCAGTACTTC.

The rearrangement uses TRBV28 and TRBJ1-2; D is possibly TRBD1 (5 bases). Deletions cut 5 bases from V and 8 bases from J, with 15 bases between. The V gene's germline CDR1 is MDHEN and CDR2 SYDVKM. This CDR3 is 13 amino acids long. CDR3 coding DNA: TGTGCCAGCAGTACGTCAGGGTTGGCCGGCTACACCTTC. Translation gives CASSTSGLAGYTF.

This chain connects TRBV27 to TRBJ2-1; a weak D match, TRBD2 (7 bases). Deletions cut 2 bases from V and 6 bases from J, with 20 bases between. The CDR3 is made up of 17 amino acids. From germline, CDR1 is MNHEY and CDR2 SMNVEV (reference sequence). CDR3 residues: CASSLHGGRYSGNEQFF. CDR3 in DNA: TGTGCCAGCAGTTTACACGGGGGGCGATATAGTGGCAATGAGCAGTTCTTC.